This T cell receptor beta chain appears in the sequencing data of a study of blood T cell repertoires in COVID-19. As for the study in general: Samples came from the United States, Italy and Spain, spanning acute and convalescent COVID-19.

In the original workflow: Amplification of reference gene primers was used by the study to estimate nucleated cell counts. Here immunoSEQ multiplex PCR was the method, and the copy in TCRdb shows in-frame clones only, minus some. V, J and clone size are taken as reported in that table, and D and trimming were inferred from the DNA itself. The sample has 65,000 to 75,000 clones, roughly 87% seen once. This clone has only one observation. One end of the junction is discordant with germline, which a read error may explain. The source material was peripheral blood. The TCR sequence derives from a woman of 80 years or more with active or convalescent COVID-19.

The CDR3 loop is CVSSQDQGSGEIAKNIQYF. In DNA form, the CDR3 reads TGCGTCAGCAGCCAAGATCAAGGGAGCGGGGAGATAGCCAAAAACATTCAGTACTTC. The V call is TRBV4-1, the J call TRBJ2-4; 7 positions match TRBD2. Germline lookup yields CDR1 MGHRA and CDR2 YSYEKL. The length of the CDR3 is 19 residues.